This TCR beta chain was documented in a study of metastatic and nonmetastatic thyroid tumors. Study details: Across blood and tumor or nodule tissue, repertoires from malignant and benign thyroid patients were compared with one another.

V shed 7 bases and J shed 3 bases, with 10 bases lying between them. Germline-derived CDR1 and CDR2 are MNHNS and SASEGT. The CDR3 has 13 amino acids. Every patient underwent thyroid surgery untreated. Comments on this clone: Its antigen remains unidentified. This sample includes further DNA sequences coding for the same CDR3.

General study results and limits: Malignant tumors reportedly showed significantly higher TCR beta diversity than benign nodules in both blood and tumor.

Original handling: Building a distant-metastasis classifier for papillary thyroid cancer drew on CDR3 differences across clinicopathological groups. Via MiXCR, TCRdb re-called the PCR reads. These V and J calls derive from TCRdb rather than the authors' analysis. The sample records about 13,000 clones, 25% to 40% being singletons. Sequencing was done on a sample of tumor tissue. The chain has TRBV6-1 and TRBJ2-1, with D hard to call. This receptor was taken from a male donor with papillary thyroid cancer or a benign thyroid nodule (not recorded which). Some clones in this sample may be carry-over from other donors' samples. CDR3 loop: CASKAGDYNEQFF. The CDR3 bases are TGTGCCAGCAAGGCAGGCGACTACAATGAGCAGTTCTTC.